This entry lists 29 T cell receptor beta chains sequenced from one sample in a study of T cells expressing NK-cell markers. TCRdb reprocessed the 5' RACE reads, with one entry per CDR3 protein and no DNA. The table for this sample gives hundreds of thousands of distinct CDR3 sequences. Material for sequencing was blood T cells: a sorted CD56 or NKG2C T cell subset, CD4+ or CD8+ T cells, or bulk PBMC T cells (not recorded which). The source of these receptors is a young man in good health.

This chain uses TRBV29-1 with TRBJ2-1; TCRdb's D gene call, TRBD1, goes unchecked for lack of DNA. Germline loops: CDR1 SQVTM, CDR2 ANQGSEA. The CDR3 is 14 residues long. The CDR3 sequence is CSVGGRVGNNEQFF.

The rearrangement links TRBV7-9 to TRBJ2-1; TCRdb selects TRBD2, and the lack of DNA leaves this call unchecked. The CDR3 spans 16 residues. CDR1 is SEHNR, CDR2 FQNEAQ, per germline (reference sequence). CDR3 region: CASSGGGEGLYNEQFF.

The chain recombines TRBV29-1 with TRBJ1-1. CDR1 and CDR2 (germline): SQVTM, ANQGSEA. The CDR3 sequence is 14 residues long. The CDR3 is CSVEDRRGEAEAFF.

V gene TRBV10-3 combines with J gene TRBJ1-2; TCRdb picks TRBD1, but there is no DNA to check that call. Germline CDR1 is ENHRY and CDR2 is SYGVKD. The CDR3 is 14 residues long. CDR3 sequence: CAIREVGTGLSYTF.

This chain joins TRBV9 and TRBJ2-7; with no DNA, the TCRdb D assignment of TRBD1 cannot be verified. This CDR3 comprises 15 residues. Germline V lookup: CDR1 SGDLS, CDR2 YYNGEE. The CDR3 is CASSAARGREVEQYF.

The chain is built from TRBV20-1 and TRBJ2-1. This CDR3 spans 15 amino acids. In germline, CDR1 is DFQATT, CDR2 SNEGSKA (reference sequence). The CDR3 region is CSATLTGGSYNEQFF.

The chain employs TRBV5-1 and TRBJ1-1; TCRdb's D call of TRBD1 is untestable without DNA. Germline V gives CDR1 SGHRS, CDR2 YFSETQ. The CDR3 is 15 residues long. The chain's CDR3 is CASSLKQGVNTEAFF.

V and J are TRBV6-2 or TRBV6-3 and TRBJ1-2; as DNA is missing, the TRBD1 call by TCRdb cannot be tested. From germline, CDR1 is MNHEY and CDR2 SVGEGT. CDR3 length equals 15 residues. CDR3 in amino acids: CASRRQGGLAYGYTF.

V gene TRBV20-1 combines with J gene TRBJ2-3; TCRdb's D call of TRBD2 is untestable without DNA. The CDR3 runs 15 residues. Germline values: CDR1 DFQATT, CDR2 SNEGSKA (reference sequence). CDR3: CSALLGTRRTDTQYF.

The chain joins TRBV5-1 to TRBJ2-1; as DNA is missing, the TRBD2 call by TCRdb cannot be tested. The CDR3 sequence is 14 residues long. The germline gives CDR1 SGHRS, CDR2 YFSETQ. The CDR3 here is CASSGGTRANEQFF.

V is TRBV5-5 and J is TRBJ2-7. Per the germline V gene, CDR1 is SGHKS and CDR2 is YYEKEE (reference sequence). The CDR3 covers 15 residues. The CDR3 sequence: CASSLLAGGFYEQYF.

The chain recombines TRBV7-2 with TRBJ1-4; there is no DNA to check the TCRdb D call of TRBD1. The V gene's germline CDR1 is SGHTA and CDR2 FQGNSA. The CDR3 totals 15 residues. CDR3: CASSLKAGANEKLFF.

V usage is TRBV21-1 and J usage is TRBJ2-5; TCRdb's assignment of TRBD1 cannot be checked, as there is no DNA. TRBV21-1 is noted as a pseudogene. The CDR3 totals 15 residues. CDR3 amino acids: CASSKMRQGTETQYF.

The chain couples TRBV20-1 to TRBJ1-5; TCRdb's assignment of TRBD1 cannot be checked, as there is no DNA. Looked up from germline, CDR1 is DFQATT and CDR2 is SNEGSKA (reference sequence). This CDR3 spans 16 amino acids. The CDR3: CSALRDRTTVSQPQHF.

CDR3 protein: CSAPGGIVAFF. This chain connects TRBV20-1 to TRBJ1-1; TCRdb lists TRBD1, though no DNA is available to test this call. CDR3 length: 11 residues. Germline V gives CDR1 DFQATT, CDR2 SNEGSKA (reference sequence).

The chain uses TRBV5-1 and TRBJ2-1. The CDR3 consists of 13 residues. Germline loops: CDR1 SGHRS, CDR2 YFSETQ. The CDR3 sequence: CASSYQEYNEQFF.

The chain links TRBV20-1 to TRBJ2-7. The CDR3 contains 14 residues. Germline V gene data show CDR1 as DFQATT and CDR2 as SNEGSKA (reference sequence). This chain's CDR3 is CSATRVGDSYEQYF.

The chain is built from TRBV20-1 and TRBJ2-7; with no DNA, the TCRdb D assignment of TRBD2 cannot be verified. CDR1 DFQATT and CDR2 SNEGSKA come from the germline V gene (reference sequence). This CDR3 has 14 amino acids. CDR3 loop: CSARSPPVRNEQYF.

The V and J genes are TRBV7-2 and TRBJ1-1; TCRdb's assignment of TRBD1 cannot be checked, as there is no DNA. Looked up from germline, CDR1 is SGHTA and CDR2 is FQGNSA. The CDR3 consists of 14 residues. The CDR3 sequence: CASSSIQRVHEAFF.

This chain's CDR3 is CASSPPTSGRAETQYF. The chain employs TRBV18 and TRBJ2-5; TCRdb designates TRBD2, a call that cannot be tested without DNA. Per germline, CDR1 KGHSH and CDR2 LQKENI. The CDR3 has 16 residues. Variable domain in full (rest from reference TRBV18 and TRBJ2-5): NAGVMQNPRHLVRRRGQEARLRCSPMKGHSHVYWYRQLPEEGLKFMVYLQKENIIDESGMPKERFSAEFPKEGPSILRIQQVVRGDSAAYFCASSPPTSGRAETQYFGPGTRLLVL.

CDR3 sequence reads: CASSDDSHYTF. The chain employs TRBV5-1 and TRBJ1-2; TCRdb indicates TRBD1, and absent DNA this call remains unverified. Germline V gene lookup returns CDR1 SGHRS and CDR2 YFSETQ. The CDR3 is 11 amino acids.

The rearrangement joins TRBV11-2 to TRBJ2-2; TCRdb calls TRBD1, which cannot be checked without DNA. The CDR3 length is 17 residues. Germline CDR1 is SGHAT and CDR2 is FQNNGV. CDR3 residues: CASSLMSGGLVTGELFF.

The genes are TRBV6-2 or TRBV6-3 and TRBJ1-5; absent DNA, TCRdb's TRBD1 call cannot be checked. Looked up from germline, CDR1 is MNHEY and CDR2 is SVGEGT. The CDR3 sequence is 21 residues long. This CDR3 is CASNPMMPGTGRGDSNQPQHF.

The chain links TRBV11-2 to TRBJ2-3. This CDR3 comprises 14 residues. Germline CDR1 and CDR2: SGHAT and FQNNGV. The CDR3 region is CASSGWTDTDTQYF.

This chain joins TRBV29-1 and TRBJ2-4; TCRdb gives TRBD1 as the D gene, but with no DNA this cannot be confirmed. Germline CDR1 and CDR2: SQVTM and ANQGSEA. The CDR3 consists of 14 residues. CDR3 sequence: CSVGLGQHKNIQYF.

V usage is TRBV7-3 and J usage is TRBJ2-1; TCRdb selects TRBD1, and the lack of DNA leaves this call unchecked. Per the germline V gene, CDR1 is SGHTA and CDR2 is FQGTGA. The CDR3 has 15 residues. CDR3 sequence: CASSPAGAGRGEQFF.

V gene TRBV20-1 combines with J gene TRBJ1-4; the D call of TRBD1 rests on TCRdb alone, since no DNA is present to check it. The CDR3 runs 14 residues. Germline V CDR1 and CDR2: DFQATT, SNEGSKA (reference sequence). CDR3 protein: CSATQQGGGEKLFF.

The CDR3 region is CASSPYGTGWAEAFF. The chain links TRBV7-9 to TRBJ1-1; with no DNA, the TCRdb D assignment of TRBD1 cannot be verified. The CDR3 contains 15 residues. The germline gives CDR1 SEHNR, CDR2 FQNEAQ (reference sequence). Looking up the rest from reference TRBV7-9 and TRBJ1-1 gives the full variable domain: DTGVSQNPRHKITKRGQNVTFRCDPISEHNRLYWYRQTLGQGPEFLTYFQNEAQLEKSRLLSDRFSAERPKGSFSTLEIQRTEQGDSAMYLCASSPYGTGWAEAFFGQGTRLTVV.

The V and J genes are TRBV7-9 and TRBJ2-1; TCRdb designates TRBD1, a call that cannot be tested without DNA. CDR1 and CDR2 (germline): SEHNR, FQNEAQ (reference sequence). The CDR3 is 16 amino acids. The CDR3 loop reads CASSPPGRESRGEQFF. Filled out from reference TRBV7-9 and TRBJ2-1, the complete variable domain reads DTGVSQNPRHKITKRGQNVTFRCDPISEHNRLYWYRQTLGQGPEFLTYFQNEAQLEKSRLLSDRFSAERPKGSFSTLEIQRTEQGDSAMYLCASSPPGRESRGEQFFGPGTRLTVL.